This T cell receptor (beta chain) was captured by sequencing in a study of blood T cells in healthy people across ages (dated by TCRdb to about 2015). Background for the entire study: In model experiments, roughly one uniquely barcoded TCR beta cDNA molecule per two T cells was captured by template switching. Age-related changes in TCR beta repertoire diversity were measured in the study by deep sequencing normalized with unique cDNA molecular identifiers. Donors were grouped into four age groups: young (average 16 years), middle-aged (around 39), aged (about 60) and long-lived (approximately 81). Donors of different ages were randomly distributed across sequencing lanes to avoid experimental bias. Using the same blood draw, the study looked at two additional independent replicas of 1 million unique cDNA reads for two donors, one aged 18 to 30 and the other aged 80 or older.

Libraries were made using 5' RACE. The sequencer was an Illumina HiSeq 2500. The second PCR ran for roughly 7 to 12 cycles and used a J-beta primer mix along with a sample-barcoded 5' primer. Each TCR beta cDNA molecule received a unique molecular identifier from a template-switch 5' adaptor carrying 12 random nucleotides. Each sample yielded at least 2.5 million CDR3-containing paired-end reads. All of the RNA was converted into first-strand cDNA using the Mint cDNA synthesis kit, with a TRBC-specific oligonucleotide serving as the primer. All cDNA was treated with uracil-DNA glycosylase and then went through a first 18-cycle PCR with the universal primers M1SS and BC2_uni_R. Under the source paper's analysis protocol: Each sample was normalized by randomly selecting 1 million high-quality reads, each carrying a distinct molecular identifier. Instead of being binned into consensus sequences, reads that shared molecular identifiers were thrown out. MiTCR, run with a Q25 quality threshold and the strictest error-elimination algorithm, handled CDR3 identification, clonotype clustering and error correction. A nonparametric unseen species model with Euler transformation was used to estimate lower-bound total TCR beta diversity. Using fastp trimming at Q25 and MiXCR clonotype assembly, TCRdb reanalyzed the public sequencing data and kept in-frame beta chains. Identical CDR3 proteins give one entry, which carries the most common genes and DNA. It is TCRdb's table, rather than the study itself, that gives the V and J calls and clone size. The sample contains 1,500,000 or so distinct CDR3 sequences, 40% to 45% of them found a single time. Around 4% of the sample is in the top ten clones.

This clonotype was observed a few times. Its antigen is currently not known. It has no much larger one-base neighbor in the sample; base qualities were not kept. What the authors observed across the whole study: As age increased, observed TCR beta diversity per million T cells dropped in a roughly linear way, and a significant reduction was already evident by age 40. Compared with the aged group, more naive CD4+ T cells, fewer expanded clones and increased TCR diversity were shown by the long-lived group, suggesting age selection. The CMV infection status of donors was not known, potentially confounding age-related changes in expanded clonotypes. There was a strong correlation between observed TCR beta diversity and the percentage of naive T cells measured by flow cytometry. Estimates of total diversity from one million sequenced T cells were regarded as lower bounds and underestimates. Since profiling was done on bulk unsorted PBMCs, naive and antigen-experienced compartments could not be conclusively compared.

Systemically healthy Caucasian individuals from Russia, some 40 in total and aged about 6 to 95 years, were included as donors. Each donor gave ten milliliters of peripheral blood, drawn into EDTA-treated Vacutainer tubes. Ficoll-Paque density-gradient centrifugation was used to isolate PBMCs, with at least 6.5 million per sample. Total RNA was extracted from PBMCs with Trizol reagent, with at least 5.5 micrograms obtained per sample. The percentages of naive CD45RAhigh/CD27high T cells were determined by flow cytometry on a PBMC aliquot from every donor. The sequencing sample was made of blood. The clonotype was recovered from a woman aged 18-29 years in good health.

The CDR3 protein sequence reads: CSAVLAAFYNEQFF. The DNA sequence is given as TGCAGTGCGGTACTAGCGGCTTTCTACAATGAGCAGTTCTTC. The chain employs TRBV20-1 and TRBJ2-1; TRBD2 fits 8 bases in the junction. The germline V gene (reference sequence) gives CDR1 as DFQATT and CDR2 as SNEGSKA. There are 14 amino acids in the CDR3, from cysteine to phenylalanine inclusive. Just CDR3 DNA is preserved here, 42 bases in frame from base 1. Trimmed from V: 6 bases; trimmed from J: 3 bases; junction bases lacking a gene match: 7.